Each of the 10 T cell receptor beta chains below was sequenced from the same sample in a study of blood T cell repertoires in COVID-19. Method: immunoSEQ multiplex PCR; TCRdb's copy keeps in-frame clones and lacks some. Here the sample spans approximately 88,000 clones, around 80% being singletons. Sequencing input: peripheral blood. The receptors were sampled from a man over 45 who had recovered from COVID-19.

The chain has TRBV11-2 and TRBJ1-1; TRBD1 agrees at 7 bases. CDR3 length equals 15 residues. The germline V gene has CDR1 SGHAT and CDR2 FQNNGV. V was clipped by 5 bases and J by 4 bases; unmatched bases: 10. Here the CDR3 reads CASSLRGGVSTEAFF. The CDR3 DNA is TGTGCCAGCAGCCTTAGAGGGGGCGTGAGCACTGAAGCTTTCTTT.

This sequence joins TRBV10-3 and TRBJ2-2; no clear D. V was clipped by 4 bases and J by 4 bases, with 13 bases between them. The CDR3 is 15 amino acids. The germline CDR1 and CDR2 sequences are ENHRY and SYGVKD. The CDR3 spells CAISVQQAVTGELFF. The CDR3 DNA follows: TGTGCCATCAGTGTACAGCAGGCAGTCACCGGGGAGCTGTTTTTT.

The rearrangement joins TRBV19 to TRBJ2-2; D unclear. V was shortened by 6 bases and J by 9 bases, with 17 bases between the two germline ends. CDR3 size: 14 residues. CDR1 is LNHDA and CDR2 is SQIVND in the germline V gene (reference sequence). The CDR3 is CASRTISETRELFF. Here the CDR3 DNA reads TGTGCCAGTAGAACCATTTCGGAGACCCGGGAGCTGTTTTTT.

The V call is TRBV6-5, the J call TRBJ1-2; D is undetermined. V shed 4 bases and J shed 4 bases, with 19 bases lying between them. The CDR3 has 16 amino acids. Germline V CDR1 and CDR2: MNHEY, SVGAGI. The CDR3 spells CASSSGFRPGTYGYTF. CDR3 bases: TGTGCCAGCAGTTCGGGGTTCAGACCAGGCACCTATGGCTACACCTTC.

The chain has TRBV7-9 and TRBJ2-5; 7 positions match TRBD2. CDR3 length equals 15 residues. Trimming removed 5 bases from V and 1 base from J; junction bases left unmatched: 7. The germline V gene encodes CDR1 SEHNR and CDR2 FQNEAQ (reference sequence). CDR3 protein: CASSPYPGGQETQYF. In nucleotides, the CDR3 is TGTGCCAGCAGCCCATACCCGGGGGGCCAAGAGACCCAGTACTTC.

This clone was seen only a few times. The CDR3 coding sequence is TGTGCCAGCAGCCACCGGACTAGCGGGGGAGAGACCCAGTACTTC. Protein: CASSHRTSGGETQYF. This chain joins TRBV11-2 and TRBJ2-5; 13 positions match TRBD2. V shed 5 bases and J 4 bases; nucleotides not matched to a gene: 4. The germline CDR1 and CDR2 sequences are SGHAT and FQNNGV. The length of the CDR3 is 15 residues.

This CDR3 is CASSSKGGAGANVLTF. Written as DNA, the CDR3 is TGTGCCAGCTCTTCGAAGGGAGGTGCTGGGGCCAACGTCCTGACTTTC. The chain has TRBV18 and TRBJ2-6, with D perhaps matching TRBD2 (6 bases). Trimming removed 6 bases at V and 2 bases at J, with 14 bases between. CDR3 length: 16 residues. Germline V CDR1 and CDR2: KGHSH, LQKENI. Full variable domain (missing parts from reference TRBV18 and TRBJ2-6): NAGVMQNPRHLVRRRGQEARLRCSPMKGHSHVYWYRQLPEEGLKFMVYLQKENIIDESGMPKERFSAEFPKEGPSILRIQQVVRGDSAAYFCASSSKGGAGANVLTFGAGSRLTVL.

The chain links TRBV5-1 to TRBJ2-1; D may be TRBD2 (5 bases). The CDR3 covers 15 residues. With 1 base removed from V and 0 bases from J, the gap between germline ends came to 8 bases. Germline CDR1 is SGHRS and CDR2 is YFSETQ. The CDR3 is CASSLSGSSYNEQFF. CDR3 DNA: TGCGCCAGCAGCTTGAGCGGAAGCTCCTACAATGAGCAGTTCTTC. The full variable domain, with the rest looked up from reference TRBV5-1 and TRBJ2-1, is KAGVTQTPRYLIKTRGQQVTLSCSPISGHRSVSWYQQTPGQGLQFLFEYFSETQRNKGNFPGRFSGRQFSNSRSEMNVSTLELGDSALYLCASSLSGSSYNEQFFGPGTRLTVL.

This clone was observed a few times. The rearrangement joins TRBV18 to TRBJ1-3, with 9 bases fitting TRBD1. CDR3 size: 18 residues. CDR1 KGHSH and CDR2 LQKENI come from the germline V gene. Germline trimming cut 6 bases from V and 1 base from J; bases unmatched to any gene: 13. The CDR3 loop is CASSPGQTGQGSGNTIYF. The CDR3 bases are TGTGCCAGCTCGCCTGGACAAACGGGACAGGGTTCTGGAAACACCATATATTTT.

The table lists this clone with a count of one. The gene calls are TRBV6-5 and TRBJ1-6; TRBD1 matches 8 bases. The junction had 12 bases not matched to a gene; V was cut back by 8 bases and J by 9 bases. This CDR3 has 15 amino acids. In germline, CDR1 is MNHEY, CDR2 SVGAGI. The CDR3 protein is CASSERRGQASPLHF. The CDR3 DNA reads TGTGCCAGCTCCGAAAGGCGGGGACAGGCTTCACCCCTCCACTTT.